This TCR beta chain appears in the sequencing data of a study of OX40 agonist ivuxolimab in advanced cancers. In the study overall: With a range of roughly 20 to 85, age averaged about 58 years, and 70% to 85% were male.

On this clone itself: Its antigen remains unidentified.

Libraries were prepared by immunoSEQ multiplex PCR; TCRdb keeps only in-frame clonotypes and omits some of them. The table has about 36,000 clones, 88% seen once; the top ten hold 9.5% to 15%. Findings and limits, study-wide: The study did not work out the antigen specificity of the expanded peripheral T cells.

This TCR was sampled from an adult with an advanced solid tumor such as melanoma, head and neck, liver or kidney cancer. The sequenced sample was CD4+ or CD8+ T cells sorted from blood, obtained in a trial of the OX40 agonist ivuxolimab.

CDR3 DNA sequence: TGTGCCTGGAGTCTCAGGGGAGGCACTGAAGCTTTCTTT. Translation gives CAWSLRGGTEAFF. The V call is TRBV30, the J call TRBJ1-1; tentative D call: TRBD1 (6 bases). The CDR3 has 13 amino acids. Trimming shortened V by 2 bases and J by 4 bases, and 11 bases separated the two germline ends. Looked up from germline, CDR1 is GTSNPN and CDR2 is SVGIG (reference sequence).